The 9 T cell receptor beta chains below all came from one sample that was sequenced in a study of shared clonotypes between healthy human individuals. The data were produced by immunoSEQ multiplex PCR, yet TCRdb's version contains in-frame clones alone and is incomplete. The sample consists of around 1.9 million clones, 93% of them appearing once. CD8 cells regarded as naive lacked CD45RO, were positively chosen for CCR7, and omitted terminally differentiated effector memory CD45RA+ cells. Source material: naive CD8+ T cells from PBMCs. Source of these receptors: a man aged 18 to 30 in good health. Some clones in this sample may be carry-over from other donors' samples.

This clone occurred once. The CDR3 nucleotides are TGTGCCAGCAGCTTAGGGGACAGTGCTAACACCATATATTTT. Its translation is CASSLGDSANTIYF. This chain joins TRBV11-2 and TRBJ1-3, with 7 positions matching TRBD1. After removal of 1 base from V and 7 bases from J, the junction contained 4 bases not matched to a gene. This CDR3 region has 14 residues. Germline V lookup: CDR1 SGHAT, CDR2 FQNNGV. Combining the CDR3 with reference TRBV11-2 and TRBJ1-3 gives the whole variable domain EAGVAQSPRYKIIEKRQSVAFWCNPISGHATLYWYQQILGQGPKLLIQFQNNGVVDDSQLPKDRFSAERLKGVDSTLKIQPAKLEDSAVYLCASSLGDSANTIYFGEGSWLTVV.

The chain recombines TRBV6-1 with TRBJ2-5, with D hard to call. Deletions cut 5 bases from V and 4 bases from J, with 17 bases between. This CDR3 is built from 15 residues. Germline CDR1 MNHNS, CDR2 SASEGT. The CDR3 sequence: CASSPPTRAAETQYF. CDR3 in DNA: TGTGCCAGCAGTCCGCCGACCCGGGCAGCAGAGACCCAGTACTTC.

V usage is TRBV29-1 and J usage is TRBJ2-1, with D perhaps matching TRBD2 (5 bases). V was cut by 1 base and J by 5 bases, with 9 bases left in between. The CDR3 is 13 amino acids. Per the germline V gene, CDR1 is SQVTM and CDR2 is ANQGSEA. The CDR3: CSVEGGFDNEQFF. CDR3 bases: TGCAGCGTTGAAGGAGGGTTTGACAATGAGCAGTTCTTC.

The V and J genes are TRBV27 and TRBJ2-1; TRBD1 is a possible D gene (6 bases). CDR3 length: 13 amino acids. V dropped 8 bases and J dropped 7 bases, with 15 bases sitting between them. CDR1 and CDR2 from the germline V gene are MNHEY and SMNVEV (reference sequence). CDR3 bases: TGTGCCAGCGCTACAGGGTTTAGGAATGAGCAGTTCTTC. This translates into CASATGFRNEQFF.

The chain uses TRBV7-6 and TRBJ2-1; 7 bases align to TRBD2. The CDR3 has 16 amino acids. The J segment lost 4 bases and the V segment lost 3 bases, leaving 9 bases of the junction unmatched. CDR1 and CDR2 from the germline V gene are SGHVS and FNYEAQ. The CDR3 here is CASSLIAGGTYNEQFF. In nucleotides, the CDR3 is TGTGCCAGCAGCTTGATAGCGGGCGGGACTTACAATGAGCAGTTCTTC.

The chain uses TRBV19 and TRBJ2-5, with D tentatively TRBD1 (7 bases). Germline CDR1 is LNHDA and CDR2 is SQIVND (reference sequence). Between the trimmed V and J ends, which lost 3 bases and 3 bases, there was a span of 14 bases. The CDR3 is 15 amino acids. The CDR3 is CASSIQGEVKETQYF. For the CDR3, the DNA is TGTGCCAGTAGTATCCAGGGGGAGGTTAAAGAGACCCAGTACTTC. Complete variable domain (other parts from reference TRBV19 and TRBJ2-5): DGGITQSPKYLFRKEGQNVTLSCEQNLNHDAMYWYRQDPGQGLRLIYYSQIVNDFQKGDIAEGYSVSREKKESFPLTVTSAQKNPTAFYLCASSIQGEVKETQYFGPGTRLLVL.

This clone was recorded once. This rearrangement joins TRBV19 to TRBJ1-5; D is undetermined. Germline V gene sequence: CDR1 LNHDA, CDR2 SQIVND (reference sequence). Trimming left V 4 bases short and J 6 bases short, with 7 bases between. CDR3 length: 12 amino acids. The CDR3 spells CASSSKGQPQHF. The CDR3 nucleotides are TGTGCCAGTAGTAGTAAGGGTCAGCCCCAGCATTTT.

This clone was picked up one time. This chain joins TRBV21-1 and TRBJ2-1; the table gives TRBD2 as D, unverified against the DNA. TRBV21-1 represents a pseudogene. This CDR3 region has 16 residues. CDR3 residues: CASSKGPTSGSNEQFF. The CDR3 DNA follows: TGTGCCAGCAGCAAAGGGCCGACTAGCGGAAGCAATGAGCAGTTCTTC.

CDR3 bases: TGTGCCAGCAGTGCGGACTCCTCGGAGACCCAGTACTTC. This codes for CASSADSSETQYF. The genes are TRBV2 and TRBJ2-5, with D possibly TRBD2 on 5 matching bases. V lost 4 bases to trimming and J lost 5 bases, with 11 bases between them. The germline CDR1 and CDR2 sequences are SNHLY and FYNNEI. The CDR3 is 13 residues long.